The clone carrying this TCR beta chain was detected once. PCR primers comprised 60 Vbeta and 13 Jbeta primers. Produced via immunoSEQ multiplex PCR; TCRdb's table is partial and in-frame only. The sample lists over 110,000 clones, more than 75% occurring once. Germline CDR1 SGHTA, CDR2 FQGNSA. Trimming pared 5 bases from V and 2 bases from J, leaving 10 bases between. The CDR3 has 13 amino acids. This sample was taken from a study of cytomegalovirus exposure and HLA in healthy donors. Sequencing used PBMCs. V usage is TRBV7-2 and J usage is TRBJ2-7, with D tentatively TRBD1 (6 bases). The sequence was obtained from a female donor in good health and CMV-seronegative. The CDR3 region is CASSPTGPYEQYF. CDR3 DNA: TGTGCCAGCAGCCCCACAGGGCCCTACGAGCAGTACTTC. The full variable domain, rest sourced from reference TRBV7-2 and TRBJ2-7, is GAGVSQSPSNKVTEKGKDVELRCDPISGHTALYWYRQSLGQGLEFLIYFQGNSAPDKSGLPSDRFSAERTGGSVSTLTIQRTQQEDSAVYLCASSPTGPYEQYFGPGTRLTVT.